This T cell receptor (beta chain) was observed in a study of cytomegalovirus exposure and HLA in healthy donors. Whole-study results and caveats: The study flagged 150 to 200 TCR beta chains as cytomegalovirus-associated. V- and J-gene trimming of TCR beta was linked (in a later analysis) to a missense DCLRE1C variant. CMV serostatus stood as the only immune exposure information on hand.

V lost 3 bases and J lost 2, with 14 bases in between. This CDR3 region has 16 residues. Germline V lookup: CDR1 LNHDA, CDR2 SQIVND (reference sequence). As for this clone: Its specificity is not known.

The PCR contained 60 Vbeta and 13 Jbeta primers. Repertoires were generated with immunoSEQ multiplex PCR, while TCRdb's copy carries only in-frame clones and drops some. This sample contains roughly 190,000 clones. Sequenced: PBMCs. This receptor was identified in a man between 25 and 39 years old in good health and CMV-seronegative. This chain links TRBV19 with TRBJ1-5; tentative D call: TRBD1 (6 bases). The CDR3 sequence is CASSIKGETGNQPQHF. The CDR3 nucleotides are TGTGCCAGTAGTATTAAGGGGGAAACTGGCAATCAGCCCCAGCATTTT.